This TCR beta chain was obtained from a study of Ad26.COV2.S vaccination and SARS-CoV-2 variants. At the level of the study: The vaccine Ad26.COV2.S was put into the muscle once, or twice with 56 days between.

A note on this clone: What it binds is not known.

CDR3 length: 13 amino acids. Germline V gene sequence: CDR1 KGHSH, CDR2 LQKENI. V lost 0 bases and J 11 bases, leaving 13 bases between the germline ends. The study, taken as a whole, reports: Breadth and depth estimates from TCRs may understate total T cell responses.

The repertoire was sequenced with immunoSEQ multiplex PCR; TCRdb's copy has only in-frame clones and lacks some. The table lists roughly 350,000 clones, about 87% of them singletons. Specified treatment: some 20 received Ad26.COV2.S at low or high dose, single or two shots; 5 received placebo; per-sample allocation not given. At day 63 after the first vaccine or placebo injection, samples were drawn. Wuhan-strain SARS-CoV-2 spike was expressed by the Ad26 vector that made up the vaccine. The origin of this receptor is a person aged 18-60 years who received the Ad26.COV2.S COVID-19 vaccine or a placebo. The rearrangement links TRBV18 to TRBJ1-1, with TRBD1 as a possible D gene (5 bases). The input for sequencing was peripheral blood, taken in a trial of Ad26.COV2.S vaccine versus placebo. As DNA, the CDR3 is TGTGCCAGCTCACCACCTGCAGGGTTATCTGCTTTCTTT. Translating it yields CASSPPAGLSAFF.